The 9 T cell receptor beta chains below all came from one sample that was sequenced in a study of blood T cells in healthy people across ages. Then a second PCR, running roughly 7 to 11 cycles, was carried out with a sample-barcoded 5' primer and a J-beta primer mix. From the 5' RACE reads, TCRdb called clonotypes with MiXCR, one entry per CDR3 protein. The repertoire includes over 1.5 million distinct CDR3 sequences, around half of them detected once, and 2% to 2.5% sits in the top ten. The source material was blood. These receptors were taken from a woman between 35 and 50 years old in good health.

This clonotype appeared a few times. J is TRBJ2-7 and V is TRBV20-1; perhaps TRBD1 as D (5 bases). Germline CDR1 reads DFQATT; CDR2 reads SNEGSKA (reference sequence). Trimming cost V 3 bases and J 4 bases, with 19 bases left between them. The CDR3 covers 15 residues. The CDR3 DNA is TGCAGTGCTAGTCCTTTCCAGGGAAGTATGTACGAGCAGTACTTC. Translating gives CSASPFQGSMYEQYF.

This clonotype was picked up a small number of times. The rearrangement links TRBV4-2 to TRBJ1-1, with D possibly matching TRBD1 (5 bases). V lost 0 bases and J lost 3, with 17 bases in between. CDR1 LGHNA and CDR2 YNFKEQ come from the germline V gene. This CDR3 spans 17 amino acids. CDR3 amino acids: CASSQEKDNRRHTEAFF. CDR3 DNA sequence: TGTGCCAGCAGCCAAGAGAAGGACAACCGGCGGCACACTGAAGCTTTCTTT.

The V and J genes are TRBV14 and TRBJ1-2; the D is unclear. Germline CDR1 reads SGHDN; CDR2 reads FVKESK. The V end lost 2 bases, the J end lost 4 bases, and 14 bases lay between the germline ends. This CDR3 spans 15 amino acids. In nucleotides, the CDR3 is TGTGCCAGCAGCCAATCAGGTTTAGCTACCTATGGCTACACCTTC. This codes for CASSQSGLATYGYTF.

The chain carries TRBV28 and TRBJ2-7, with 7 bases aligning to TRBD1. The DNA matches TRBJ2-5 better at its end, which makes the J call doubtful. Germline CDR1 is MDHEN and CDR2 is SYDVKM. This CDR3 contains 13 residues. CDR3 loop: CASSLRGPGTQYF. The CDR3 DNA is TGTGCCAGCAGTTTAAGGGGGCCGGGGACCCAGTACTTC.

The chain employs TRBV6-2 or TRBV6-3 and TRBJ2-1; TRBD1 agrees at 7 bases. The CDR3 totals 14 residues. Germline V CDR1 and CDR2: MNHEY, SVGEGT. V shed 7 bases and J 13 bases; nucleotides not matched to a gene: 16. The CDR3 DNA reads TGTGCCAGCACCCTGGACAGGCTCCAAGAGACCCAGTTCTTC. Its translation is CASTLDRLQETQFF.

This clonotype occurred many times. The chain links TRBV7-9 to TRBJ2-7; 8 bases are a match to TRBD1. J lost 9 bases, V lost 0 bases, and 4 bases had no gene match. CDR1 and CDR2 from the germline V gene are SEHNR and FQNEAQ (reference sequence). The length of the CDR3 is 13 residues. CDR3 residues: CASSLAGQEGQYF. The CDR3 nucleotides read TGTGCCAGCAGCTTAGCGGGACAGGAGGGGCAGTACTTC.

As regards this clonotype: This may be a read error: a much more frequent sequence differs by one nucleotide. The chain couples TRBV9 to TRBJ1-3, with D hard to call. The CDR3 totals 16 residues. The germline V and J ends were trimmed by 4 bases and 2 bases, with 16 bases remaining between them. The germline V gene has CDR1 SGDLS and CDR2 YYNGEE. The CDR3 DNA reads TGTGCCAGCAGCTCGCGCCCCAGTAGTCCTGGAAACACCATATATTTT. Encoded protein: CASSSRPSSPGNTIYF.

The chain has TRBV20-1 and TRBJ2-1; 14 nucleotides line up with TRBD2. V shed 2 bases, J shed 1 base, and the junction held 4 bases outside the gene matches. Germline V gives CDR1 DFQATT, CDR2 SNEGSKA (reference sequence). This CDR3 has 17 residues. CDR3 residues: CSARRLAGGESYNEQFF. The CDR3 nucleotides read TGCAGTGCTAGAAGACTAGCGGGGGGGGAGTCCTACAATGAGCAGTTCTTC.

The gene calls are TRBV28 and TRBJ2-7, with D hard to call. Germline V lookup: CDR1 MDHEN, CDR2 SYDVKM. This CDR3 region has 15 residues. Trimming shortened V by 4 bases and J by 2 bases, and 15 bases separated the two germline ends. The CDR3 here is CASSSRMGLTYEQYF. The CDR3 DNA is TGTGCCAGCAGTTCCAGGATGGGGTTGACCTACGAGCAGTACTTC. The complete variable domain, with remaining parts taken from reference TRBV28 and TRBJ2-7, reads DVKVTQSSRYLVKRTGEKVFLECVQDMDHENMFWYRQDPGLGLRLIYFSYDVKMKEKGDIPEGYSVSREKKERFSLILESASTNQTSMYLCASSSRMGLTYEQYFGPGTRLTVT.